The rows below give T cell receptor beta chains drawn from one sample of a study of T cell responses to AZD1222 COVID-19 vaccine. The table came from immunoSEQ multiplex PCR; TCRdb's copy has only in-frame clones and leaves some out. This sample has 130,000 or so clones; about 86% occur once, and the top ten carry 12%. The sample consisted of peripheral blood, taken on day 0 of AZD1222 vaccination. These receptors were taken from an adult in good health. The CDR3 runs from the conserved cysteine through the conserved F or W. A D gene is named only where the DNA matches it firmly. The listing skips clone size in some rows; elsewhere it reads once, few, many or a size class.

clone_size,j_call,v_call,d_call,cdr3_aa,cdr3_nt
few,TRBJ2-7,TRBV7-2,.,CASSLSWTSYEQYF,TGTGCCAGCAGCTTAAGCTGGACCTCCTACGAGCAGTACTTC
.,TRBJ1-4,TRBV10-3,TRBD1,CAISDPDRGDEKLFF,TGTGCCATCAGTGACCCGGACAGGGGGGATGAAAAACTGTTTTTT
.,TRBJ1-4,TRBV11-2,.,CASSLGLSHEKLFF,TGTGCCAGCAGCCTCGGACTCTCGCACGAAAAACTGTTTTTT
.,TRBJ1-5,TRBV19,.,CASAREDQPQHF,TGTGCCAGTGCAAGGGAGGATCAGCCCCAGCATTTT
.,TRBJ1-5,TRBV27,.,CASSYSRGQPQHF,TGTGCCAGCAGTTACTCTAGGGGTCAGCCCCAGCATTTT
.,TRBJ2-6,TRBV5-1,.,CASSFSVSGANVLTF,TGCGCCAGCAGCTTTTCGGTCTCTGGGGCCAACGTCCTGACTTTC
.,TRBJ1-4,TRBV7-9,.,CASSLARRNRDLELFF,TGTGCCAGCAGCTTAGCGCGTCGGAACAGGGATTTAGAACTGTTTTTT
.,TRBJ2-1,TRBV6-4,TRBD2,CASRPNPGLANVPYNEQFF,TGTGCCAGCCGACCTAACCCGGGACTAGCAAATGTCCCCTACAATGAGCAGTTCTTC
.,TRBJ1-1,TRBV19,.,CASHTWGERVEAFF,TGTGCCAGTCACACTTGGGGGGAACGAGTTGAAGCTTTCTTT
.,TRBJ2-7,TRBV19,.,CASSIAGRLVGEQYF,TGTGCCAGTAGTATAGCTGGACGATTAGTCGGCGAGCAGTACTTC
.,TRBJ1-2,TRBV3-1/TRBV3-2,.,CASSHDGPYGYTF,TGTGCCAGCAGCCACGACGGTCCTTATGGCTACACCTTC
.,TRBJ1-6,TRBV2,.,CASSDREYNSPLHF,TGTGCCAGCAGTGACAGGGAGTATAATTCACCCCTCCACTTT
.,TRBJ2-5,TRBV4-2,.,CASSQDSTYQETQYF,TGTGCCAGCAGCCAAGACTCTACGTACCAAGAGACCCAGTACTTC
.,TRBJ1-2,TRBV6-6,.,CASSATNYGYTF,TGTGCCAGCAGCGCGACTAACTATGGCTACACCTTC
.,TRBJ2-7,TRBV3-1/TRBV3-2,TRBD1,CASSQRQGYHF,TGTGCCAGCAGCCAACGACAGGGGTACCACTTC
.,TRBJ2-1,TRBV5-4,.,CASSLMSDSRYNEQFF,TGTGCCAGCAGCTTGATGTCAGATAGCCGCTACAATGAGCAGTTCTTC
few,TRBJ2-2,TRBV24-1,.,CATSDHNTGELFF,TGTGCCACCAGTGACCATAACACCGGGGAGCTGTTTTTT
.,TRBJ1-1,TRBV6-4,.,CASSDSMGSEAFF,TGTGCCAGCAGTGACTCGATGGGGAGTGAAGCTTTCTTT
.,TRBJ1-3,TRBV16,.,CASSQTESGNTIYF,TGTGCCAGCAGCCAGACAGAGTCTGGAAACACCATATATTTT
.,TRBJ1-4,TRBV5-1,TRBD1,CASSRQGTSNEKLFF,TGCGCCAGCAGCAGACAGGGTACCTCTAATGAAAAACTGTTTTTT
.,TRBJ2-1,TRBV9,.,CACSPGDFNGEQFF,TGTGCCTGCTCCCCGGGCGACTTCAACGGTGAGCAGTTCTTC
.,TRBJ2-1,TRBV3-1/TRBV3-2,.,CASSQDLGAYDNEQFF,TGTGCCAGCAGCCAAGATCTGGGGGCGTACGACAATGAGCAGTTCTTC
once,TRBJ1-2,TRBV6-5,TRBD1,CASRYRDRGRDYGYTF,TGTGCCAGCAGATACCGGGACAGGGGGCGCGACTATGGCTACACCTTC
.,TRBJ2-2,TRBV11-1,.,CASSLGGTGELFF,TGTGCCAGCAGCTTGGGTGGCACCGGGGAGCTGTTTTTT
.,TRBJ2-7,TRBV7-2,TRBD2,CASSWLRTSGVIYEQYF,TGTGCCAGCAGCTGGCTCCGGACTAGCGGGGTGATCTACGAGCAGTACTTC
.,TRBJ1-2,TRBV6-5,.,CASSYSPGDYGYTF,TGTGCCAGCAGTTACTCGCCGGGGGACTATGGCTACACCTTC
.,TRBJ2-3,TRBV12-3/TRBV12-4,.,CASSQTDTQYF,TGTGCCAGCAGCCAGACAGATACGCAGTATTTT
.,TRBJ2-7,TRBV27,.,CASSLSGAYEQYF,TGTGCCAGCAGTTTATCCGGGGCCTACGAGCAGTACTTC
.,TRBJ1-2,TRBV5-1,.,CASSSGTHNYGYTF,TGCGCCAGCAGCTCCGGGACTCACAACTATGGCTACACCTTC
.,TRBJ1-2,TRBV7-9,.,CASSFPRDGANYGYTF,TGTGCCAGCAGCTTCCCCCGGGACGGTGCTAACTATGGCTACACCTTC
.,TRBJ1-6,TRBV7-2,.,CASSRGTVDNSPLHF,TGTGCCAGCAGTCGGGGGACGGTCGATAATTCACCCCTCCACTTT
.,TRBJ2-3,TRBV4-3,.,CASSQRQSDTQYF,TGCGCCAGCAGCCAACGGCAATCAGATACGCAGTATTTT
.,TRBJ1-1,TRBV29-1,.,CSVEEGFNTEAFF,TGCAGCGTTGAAGAGGGGTTCAACACTGAAGCTTTCTTT
.,TRBJ1-5,TRBV28,TRBD1,CASSSSGQVNNQPQHF,TGTGCCAGCAGTTCCTCCGGACAGGTCAACAATCAGCCCCAGCATTTT
.,TRBJ2-2,TRBV14,.,CASSQDPKAGFLGELFF,TGTGCCAGCAGCCAAGACCCCAAGGCGGGATTCCTCGGGGAGCTGTTTTTT
.,TRBJ1-1,TRBV19,TRBD1,CASSTQGANTEAFF,TGTGCCAGTAGTACTCAGGGGGCGAACACTGAAGCTTTCTTT
.,TRBJ2-1,TRBV4-1,.,CASSHVGPVPSYNEQFF,TGCGCCAGCAGCCACGTAGGACCGGTTCCTTCCTACAATGAGCAGTTCTTC
.,TRBJ1-2,TRBV10-3,.,CAISDASRTVLGSNYGYTF,TGTGCCATCAGTGATGCGTCTAGGACCGTTCTAGGGAGTAACTATGGCTACACCTTC
.,TRBJ2-2,TRBV6-1,.,CASSESWTANTGELFF,TGTGCCAGCAGTGAAAGCTGGACGGCGAACACCGGGGAGCTGTTTTTT
.,TRBJ1-1,TRBV30,.,CACSRGLNTEAFF,TGTGCCTGCTCCAGAGGATTGAACACTGAAGCTTTCTTT
.,TRBJ2-5,TRBV7-3,.,CASSLGGQETQYF,TGTGCCAGCAGCCTCGGGGGCCAGGAGACCCAGTACTTC
.,TRBJ1-6,TRBV6-5,.,CASSPGTPYNSPLHF,TGTGCCAGCAGCCCCGGGACACCCTATAATTCACCCCTCCACTTT